This T cell receptor (beta chain) is from a study of T cell clones after liver transplantation. Germline V gene sequence: CDR1 MNHEY, CDR2 SMNVEV (reference sequence). The CDR3 extends over 15 amino acids. Trimming removed 4 bases at V and 0 bases at J, with 12 bases between. Sorting of unstimulated PBMCs yielded separate CD3+CD4+ and CD3+CD8+ fractions. Findings and limits, study-wide: Low donor cell numbers restricted donor-reactive repertoire measurement in two subjects. Post-transplant time points were not standardized, so conclusions are preliminary.

TCRdb keeps only in-frame clones here, not all; method: immunoSEQ multiplex PCR. The sample holds roughly 15,000 clones, about 93% seen once. As for this clone: The antigen remains undetermined.

The sample here was CD8+ T cells from blood, taken before liver transplant. This clonotype originated in a human donor who received a liver transplant. The chain recombines TRBV27 with TRBJ1-1; a possible D gene is TRBD1 (6 bases). In DNA, the CDR3 is TGTGCCAGCAGTTCGCGGACAGTCTTGAACACTGAAGCTTTCTTT. This sequence encodes CASSSRTVLNTEAFF.